This T cell receptor (beta chain) is drawn from a study of patients and donors after allogeneic stem cell transplantation. In this sample, this clonotype turned up a few times. CDR3 length equals 19 residues. Between the trimmed V and J ends, which lost 6 bases and 0 bases, there was a span of 22 bases. Germline V CDR1 and CDR2: SGHDT, YYEEEE. TCRdb itself ran the RT-PCR reads through MiXCR, one entry per CDR3 protein. This table has some 880,000 distinct CDR3 sequences, under 20% appearing once. The sequencing sample was made of blood, either unsorted or a sorted T cell fraction (not recorded which). The chain employs TRBV5-6 and TRBJ2-6; D may be TRBD1 (5 bases). The clonotype comes from a human donor who was either an allogeneic HSCT recipient or a stem cell or donor lymphocyte infusion donor (not recorded which). It is not recorded whose cells these are; they may come from a transplant donor. The CDR3 loop is CASTISPGPLFSGANVLTF. The CDR3 DNA reads as TGTGCCAGCACCATTTCCCCAGGGCCCTTATTCTCTGGGGCCAACGTCCTGACTTTC.